This T cell receptor beta chain comes out of a study of cytomegalovirus exposure and HLA in healthy donors. Sequencing used immunoSEQ multiplex PCR; TCRdb keeps in-frame clones, though not all of them. The data contain 280,000 or so clones, 88% of them singletons. Germline CDR1 and CDR2: SGHTA and FQGNSA. V shed 4 bases and J 1 base; nucleotides not matched to a gene: 12. The CDR3 length is 18 residues. Regarding this clone: Its target is unknown.

Overall study findings and caveats: The tendency of first-cohort TCR clusters to co-occur in the roughly 110 validation repertoires emerged from a later analysis. Some public TCRs appeared in many individuals, while most sequences were rare. The study flagged about 150 TCR beta chains as cytomegalovirus-associated.

The sequenced sample was PBMCs. This chain links TRBV7-2 with TRBJ2-7; 11 bases agree with TRBD2. This TCR was recovered from a woman under 30 in good health and CMV-seronegative. In DNA, the CDR3 is TGTGCCAGCAGCTCAACATACGGACTAGCGGGTTGGTCCTACGAGCAGTACTTC. This translates into CASSSTYGLAGWSYEQYF.